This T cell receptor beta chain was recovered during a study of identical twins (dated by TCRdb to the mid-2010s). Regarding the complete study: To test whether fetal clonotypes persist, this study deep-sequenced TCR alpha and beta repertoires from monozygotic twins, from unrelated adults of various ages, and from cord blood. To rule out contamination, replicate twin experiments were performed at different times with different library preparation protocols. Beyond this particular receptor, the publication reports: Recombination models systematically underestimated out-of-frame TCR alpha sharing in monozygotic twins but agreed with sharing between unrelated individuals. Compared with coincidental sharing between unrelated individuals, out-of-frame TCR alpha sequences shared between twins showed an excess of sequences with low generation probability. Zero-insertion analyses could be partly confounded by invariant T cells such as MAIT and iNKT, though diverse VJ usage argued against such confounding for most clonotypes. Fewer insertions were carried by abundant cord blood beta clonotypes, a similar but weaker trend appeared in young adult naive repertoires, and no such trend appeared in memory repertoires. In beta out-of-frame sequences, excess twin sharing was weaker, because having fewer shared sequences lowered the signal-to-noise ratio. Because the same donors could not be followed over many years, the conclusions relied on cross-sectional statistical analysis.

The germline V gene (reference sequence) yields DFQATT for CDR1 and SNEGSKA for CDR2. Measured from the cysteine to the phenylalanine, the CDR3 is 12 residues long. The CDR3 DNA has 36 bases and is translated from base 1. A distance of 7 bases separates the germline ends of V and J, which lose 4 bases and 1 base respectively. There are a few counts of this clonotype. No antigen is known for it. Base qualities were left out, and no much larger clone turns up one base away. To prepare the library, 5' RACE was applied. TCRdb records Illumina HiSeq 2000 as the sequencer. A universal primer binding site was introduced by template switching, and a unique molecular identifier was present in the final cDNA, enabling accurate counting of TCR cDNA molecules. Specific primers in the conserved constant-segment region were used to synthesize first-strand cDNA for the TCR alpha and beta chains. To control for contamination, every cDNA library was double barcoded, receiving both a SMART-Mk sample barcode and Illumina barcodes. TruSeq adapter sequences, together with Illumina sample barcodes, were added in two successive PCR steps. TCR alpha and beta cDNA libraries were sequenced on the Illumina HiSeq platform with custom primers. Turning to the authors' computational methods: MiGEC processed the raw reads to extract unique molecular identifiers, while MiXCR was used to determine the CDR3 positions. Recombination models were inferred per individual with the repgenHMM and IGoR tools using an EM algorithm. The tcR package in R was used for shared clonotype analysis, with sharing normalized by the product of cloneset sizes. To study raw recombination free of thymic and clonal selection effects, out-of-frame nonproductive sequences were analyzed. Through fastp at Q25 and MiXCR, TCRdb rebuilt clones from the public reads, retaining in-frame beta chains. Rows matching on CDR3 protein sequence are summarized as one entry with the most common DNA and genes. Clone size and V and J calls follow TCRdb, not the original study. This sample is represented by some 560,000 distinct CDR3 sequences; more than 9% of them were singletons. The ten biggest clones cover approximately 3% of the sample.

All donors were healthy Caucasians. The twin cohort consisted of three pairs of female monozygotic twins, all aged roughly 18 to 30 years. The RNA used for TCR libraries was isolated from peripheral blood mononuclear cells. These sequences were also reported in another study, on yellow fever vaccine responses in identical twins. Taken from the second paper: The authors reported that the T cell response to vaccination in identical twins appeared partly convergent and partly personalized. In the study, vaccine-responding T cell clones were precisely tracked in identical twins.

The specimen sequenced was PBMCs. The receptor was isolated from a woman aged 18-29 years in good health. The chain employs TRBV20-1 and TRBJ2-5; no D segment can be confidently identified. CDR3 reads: CSAKNSQETQYF. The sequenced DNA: TGCAGTGCTAAAAACAGCCAAGAGACCCAGTACTTC.